The rows below give T cell receptor beta chains drawn from one sample of a study of cytomegalovirus exposure and HLA in healthy donors. Assay: immunoSEQ multiplex PCR; the TCRdb copy retains only in-frame clones and omits some. The listing contains 170,000 or so clones. Sequenced: PBMCs. Source of these receptors: a man younger than 45 in good health and CMV-seronegative. CDR3s include the opening cysteine and the closing phenylalanine or tryptophan. D genes are given only for firm matches.

J,D,V,DNA,CDR3
TRBJ1-2,-,TRBV11-2,TGTGCCAGCAGCTTAGTGTCCGGGGGGCTGGGTGGCTACACCTTC,CASSLVSGGLGGYTF
TRBJ1-2,-,TRBV6-5,TGTGCCAGCAGCAATAAAGTCCTACTAGGGGGTGGCTACACCTTC,CASSNKVLLGGGYTF
TRBJ2-7,-,TRBV7-3,TGTGCCAGCAGCTTGTCGGGGTTACACGAGCAGTACTTC,CASSLSGLHEQYF
TRBJ2-3,-,TRBV15,TGTGCCACCAGCAGAGATCTTGTTCGCGGTGATACGCAGTATTTT,CATSRDLVRGDTQYF
TRBJ2-3,TRBD1,TRBV7-2,TGTGCCAGCAGCTTAGCAAGACAGGGTACAGATACGCAGTATTTT,CASSLARQGTDTQYF
TRBJ2-3,-,TRBV6-1,TGTGCCAGCAGATCCACAGGCACAGATACGCAGTATTTT,CASRSTGTDTQYF
TRBJ2-3,TRBD2,TRBV5-4,TGTGCCAGCTCGGGTGGACTAGCGGTGGATACGCAGTATTTT,CASSGGLAVDTQYF
TRBJ2-3,-,TRBV27,TGTGCCAGCAGCCCGTTGAAATCACTAGTTGCAGATACGCAGTATTTT,CASSPLKSLVADTQYF
TRBJ1-1,-,TRBV5-4,TGTGCCAGCAGCACAGGCCCGGATTCGAACACTGAAGCTTTCTTT,CASSTGPDSNTEAFF
TRBJ1-2,-,TRBV2,TGTGCCAGCACGGGCCAGGGGTACGGCTACACCTTC,CASTGQGYGYTF
TRBJ2-1,TRBD2,TRBV5-4,TGTGCCAGCGTCCGGGCGGGAGCCTACAATGAGCAGTTCTTC,CASVRAGAYNEQFF
TRBJ2-5,-,TRBV7-8,TGTGCCAGCAGCCGAGATCGGGAGACCCAGTACTTC,CASSRDRETQYF
TRBJ2-7,-,TRBV5-1,TGCGCCAGCAGCGTCACAGGCTACGAGCAGTACTTC,CASSVTGYEQYF
TRBJ2-2,-,TRBV7-9,TGTGCCAGCAGCTCTAAGGACTATCCCCGGGAGCTGTTTTTT,CASSSKDYPRELFF
TRBJ1-1,TRBD1,TRBV18,TGTGCCAGCTCACGGGACAGGGGAAGGATATCTGAAGCTTTCTTT,CASSRDRGRISEAFF
TRBJ2-1,TRBD2,TRBV5-5,TGTGCCAGCAGCTTAGGCGGGAGAAGCGGTGAGCAGTTCTTC,CASSLGGRSGEQFF
TRBJ1-5,TRBD1,TRBV6-1,TGTGCCAGCAGTGTCACCGGAGGGGGCGCGCAGCCCCAGCATTTT,CASSVTGGGAQPQHF
TRBJ1-3,-,TRBV11-2,TGTGCCAGCAGCTGGGGGGGTACTGGAAACACCATATATTTT,CASSWGGTGNTIYF
TRBJ2-2,TRBD2,TRBV15,TGTGCCACCAGCAGAGCGGGAGGCGACACCGGGGAGCTGTTTTTT,CATSRAGGDTGELFF
TRBJ2-1,-,TRBV11-3,TGTGCCAGCAACGGGCAACCCGGGGGCTCCTACAATGAGCAGTTCTTC,CASNGQPGGSYNEQFF
TRBJ1-3,TRBD1,TRBV11-2,TGTGCCAGCAGCTTAGAAGGGACAGGGAGAAACACCATATATTTT,CASSLEGTGRNTIYF
TRBJ1-1,-,TRBV4-2,TGTGCCAGCAGCCAAGCCGTTCAGGGGAAGAACACTGAAGCTTTCTTT,CASSQAVQGKNTEAFF
TRBJ2-6,-,TRBV2,TGTGCCAGCACCGGAACAGCTGGGGCCAACGTCCTGACTTTC,CASTGTAGANVLTF
TRBJ1-2,-,TRBV11-2,TGTGCCAGCAGCTCCGTAGGGACACCTAACTATGGCTACACCTTC,CASSSVGTPNYGYTF
TRBJ1-2,-,TRBV5-1,TGCGCCAGCAGCTTGGGAGCGAACTATGGCTACACCTTC,CASSLGANYGYTF
TRBJ2-2,-,TRBV6-6,TGTGCCAGCAGTTACCGTGCGCCGGGGATCGGGGAGCTGTTTTTT,CASSYRAPGIGELFF
TRBJ2-7,-,TRBV28,TGTGCCAGCAGAAGCCTATCGCGGGGCCGGCTGAACGAGCAGTACTTC,CASRSLSRGRLNEQYF
TRBJ1-5,TRBD1,TRBV5-4,TGTGCCAGCAGCTTGGATGGACAGGGGGCACAGCCCCAGCATTTT,CASSLDGQGAQPQHF
TRBJ2-1,TRBD2,TRBV5-6,TGTGCCAGCAGCCCCGTGGTAGCGGGGAATGAGCAGTTCTTC,CASSPVVAGNEQFF
TRBJ1-1,-,TRBV6-5,TGTGCCAGCAGCCTGGGGGGGCGGGAAGCTTTCTTT,CASSLGGREAFF
TRBJ2-7,-,TRBV5-6,TGTGCCAGCAGCTTGGTAACTGGAGACGAGCAGTACTTC,CASSLVTGDEQYF
TRBJ2-2,-,TRBV28,TGTGCCAGCCCAAACTCCCTCGGGGAGCTGTTTTTT,CASPNSLGELFF
TRBJ2-1,-,TRBV25-1,TGTGCCAGCAGTGAATCAGGAAGGGGGAAAAAGCACAATGAGCAGTTCTTC,CASSESGRGKKHNEQFF
TRBJ1-5,-,TRBV19,TGTGCCAGTAGTGGAACAGGGTCTCAGCCCCAGCATTTT,CASSGTGSQPQHF
TRBJ1-2,-,TRBV2,TGTGCCACCCAGTACTCAGGGTTGTTGACGGGCGACTATGGCTACACCTTC,CATQYSGLLTGDYGYTF
TRBJ2-7,-,TRBV13,TGTGCCAGCAGTGTAGGGAGATCCGAGCAGTACTTC,CASSVGRSEQYF
TRBJ2-7,TRBD2,TRBV19,TGTGCCAGTAGTAAGACTAGCGGGACCCTTTACGAGCAGTACTTC,CASSKTSGTLYEQYF
TRBJ1-2,TRBD1,TRBV5-1,TGCGCCAGCAGCGTCTTTCGGACAGGGATCGACGGCTACACCTTC,CASSVFRTGIDGYTF
TRBJ1-5,-,TRBV28,TGTGCCAGCAGTTTCCCAGGGAGGAATCAGCCCCAGCATTTT,CASSFPGRNQPQHF